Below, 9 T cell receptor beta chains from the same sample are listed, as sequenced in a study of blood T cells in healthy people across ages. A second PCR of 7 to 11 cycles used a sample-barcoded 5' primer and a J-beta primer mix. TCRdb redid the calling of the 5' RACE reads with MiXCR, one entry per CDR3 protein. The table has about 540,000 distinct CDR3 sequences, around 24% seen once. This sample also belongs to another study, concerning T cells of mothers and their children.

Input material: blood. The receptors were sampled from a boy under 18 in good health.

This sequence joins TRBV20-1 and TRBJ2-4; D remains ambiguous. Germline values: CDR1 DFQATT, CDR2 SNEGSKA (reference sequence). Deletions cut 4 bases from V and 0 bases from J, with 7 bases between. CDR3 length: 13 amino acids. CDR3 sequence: CSAKELAKNIQYF. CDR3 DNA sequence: TGCAGTGCTAAAGAACTAGCCAAAAACATTCAGTACTTC.

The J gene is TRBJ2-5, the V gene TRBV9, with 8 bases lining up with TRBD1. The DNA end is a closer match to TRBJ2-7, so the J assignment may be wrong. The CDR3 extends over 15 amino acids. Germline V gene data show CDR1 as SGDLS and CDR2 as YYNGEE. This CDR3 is CASSVGWTGSYEQYF. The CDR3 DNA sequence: TGTGCCAGCAGCGTAGGGTGGACAGGGTCCTACGAGCAGTACTTC.

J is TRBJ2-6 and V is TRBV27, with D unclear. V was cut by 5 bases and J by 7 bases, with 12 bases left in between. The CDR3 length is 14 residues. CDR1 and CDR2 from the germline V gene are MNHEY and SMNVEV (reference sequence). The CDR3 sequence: CASSPSRNANVLTF. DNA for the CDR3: TGTGCCAGCAGTCCCTCCCGCAATGCCAACGTCCTGACTTTC.

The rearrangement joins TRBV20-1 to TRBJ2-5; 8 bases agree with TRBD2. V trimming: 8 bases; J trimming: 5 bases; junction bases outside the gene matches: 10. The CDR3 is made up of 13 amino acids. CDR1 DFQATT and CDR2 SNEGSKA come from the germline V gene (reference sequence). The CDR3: CSCAGLAYETQYF. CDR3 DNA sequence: TGCAGTTGTGCAGGACTAGCATACGAGACCCAGTACTTC.

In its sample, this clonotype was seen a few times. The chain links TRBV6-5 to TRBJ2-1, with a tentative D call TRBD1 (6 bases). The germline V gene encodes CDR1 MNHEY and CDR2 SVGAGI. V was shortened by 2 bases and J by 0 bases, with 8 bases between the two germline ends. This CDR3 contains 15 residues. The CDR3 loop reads CASSYGQSSYNEQFF. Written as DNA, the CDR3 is TGTGCCAGCAGTTACGGACAGAGCTCCTACAATGAGCAGTTCTTC.

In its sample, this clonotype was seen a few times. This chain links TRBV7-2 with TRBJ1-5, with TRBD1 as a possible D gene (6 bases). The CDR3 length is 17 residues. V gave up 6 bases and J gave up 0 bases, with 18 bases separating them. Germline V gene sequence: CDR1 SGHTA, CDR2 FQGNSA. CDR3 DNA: TGTGCCAGCAGAGTGGGGGGCGGGCTATATAGCAATCAGCCCCAGCATTTT. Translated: CASRVGGGLYSNQPQHF.

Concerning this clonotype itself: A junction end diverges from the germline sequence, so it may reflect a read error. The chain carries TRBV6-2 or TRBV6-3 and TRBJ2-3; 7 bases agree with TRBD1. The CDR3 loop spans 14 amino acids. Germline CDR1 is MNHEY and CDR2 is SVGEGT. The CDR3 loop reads CASSYPGQADTRYF. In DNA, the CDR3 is TGTGCCAGCAGTTACCCCGGACAGGCAGATACGCGGTATTTT.

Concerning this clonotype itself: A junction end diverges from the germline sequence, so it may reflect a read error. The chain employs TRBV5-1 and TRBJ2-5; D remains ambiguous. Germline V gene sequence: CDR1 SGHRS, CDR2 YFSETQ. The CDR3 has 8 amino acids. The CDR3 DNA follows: TGCGCCAGCAACCCCCCGTTCTTC. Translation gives CASNPPFF.

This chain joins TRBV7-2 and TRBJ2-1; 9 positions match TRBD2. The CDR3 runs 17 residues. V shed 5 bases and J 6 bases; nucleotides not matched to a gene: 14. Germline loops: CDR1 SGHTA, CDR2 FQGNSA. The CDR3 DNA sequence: TGTGCCAGCAGCCCCGGTCCGGCGGGGGGGCCGTTCAATGAGCAGTTCTTC. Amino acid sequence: CASSPGPAGGPFNEQFF.